The present entry profiles one T cell receptor (beta chain) with its context. This specimen belongs to a study of cytomegalovirus exposure and HLA in healthy donors. This CDR3 contains 10 residues. In germline, CDR1 is DFQATT, CDR2 SNEGSKA (reference sequence). Deletions cut 6 bases from V and 11 bases from J, with 12 bases between. The data were produced by immunoSEQ multiplex PCR, yet TCRdb's version contains in-frame clones alone and is incomplete. The sample lists some 98,000 clones; 87% were seen once. The source material was PBMCs. The rearrangement links TRBV20-1 to TRBJ2-3, with D uncertain. The sequence was obtained from a young woman in good health and CMV-seronegative. The CDR3 spells CSAEDWRQYF. CDR3 bases: TGCAGTGCCGAAGACTGGAGGCAGTATTTT.